This T cell receptor beta chain was sequenced in a study of blood T cell repertoires in COVID-19 (TCRdb year 2020). In the study overall: Samples covering the acute and convalescent phases of COVID-19 were provided by collaborators in the United States, Italy and Spain. The material from the prospective study consisted of cDNA or gDNA derived from T cells, B-cell-depleted T cells, or PBMCs. Subjects who had been exposed to COVID-19, were actively infected with it, or had recovered from it provided the deeply sampled blood TCRbeta repertoires that made up the dataset. The repertoires were made available in a free public database intended to serve as a resource for research on the immune response to SARS-CoV-2. The samples were drawn from the first 160 participants of the ongoing ImmuneRACE study and from over a thousand subjects provided by 6 global collaborators. The sample metadata nearly always contained a de-identified subject ID, COVID-19 status, age in years and sex. HLA class I and class II types, where available, came from metadata supplied by the sample provider rather than from assay-based typing.

The V end loses 0 bases and the J end loses 2 bases, and a stretch of 8 bases separates them. CDR1 and CDR2, per the germline V gene (reference sequence), are SGHNT and YYREEE. The CDR3, from cysteine to phenylalanine, totals 14 residues. The DNA shown is the 42-base CDR3, in frame from base 1. The research as a whole found: The amount of clinical and demographic metadata varied by source and participant and was provided uncurated.

About this clone itself: Its antigen remains undetermined. Base quality data are lacking; no much larger clone is found one base away.

TCRbeta CDR3 regions were amplified from genomic DNA using the immunoSEQ Assay, a bias-controlled multiplex PCR. Per the original workflow: The number of nucleated cells in each sample was estimated by amplification of reference gene primers within the assay. Sequence reads were collapsed and filtered to measure the absolute abundance of every unique TCRbeta CDR3 rearrangement. For each sample, productive Simpson clonality was calculated by taking the square root of Simpson's diversity index across productive rearrangements. Not all clones reach the TCRdb copy of this immuneACCESS table, which keeps in-frame sequences only. Checked studies attribute under half of the gap to unresolved V genes and leave the rest unexplained. That table gives V, J and clone size, and the DNA gave D and trimming. Recorded for this sample are 150,000 to 200,000 clones; approximately 89% of them occurred a single time. Of the sample, about 3.5% falls within the top ten clones.

Each collaborating institution followed its own protocols to collect whole blood in K2EDTA tubes. Collaborator samples were shipped for TCRbeta analysis as frozen whole blood, isolated PBMCs, or DNA extracted from either sample type. The chain is assembled from TRBV5-4 and TRBJ1-2; the D gene is unclear. Sequenced: peripheral blood. This clonotype originated in a man aged 70-80 years with acute or convalescent COVID-19. This receptor carries the CDR3 CASSLAEKNYGYTF. The base sequence is TGTGCCAGCAGCTTGGCAGAAAAAAACTATGGCTACACCTTC.